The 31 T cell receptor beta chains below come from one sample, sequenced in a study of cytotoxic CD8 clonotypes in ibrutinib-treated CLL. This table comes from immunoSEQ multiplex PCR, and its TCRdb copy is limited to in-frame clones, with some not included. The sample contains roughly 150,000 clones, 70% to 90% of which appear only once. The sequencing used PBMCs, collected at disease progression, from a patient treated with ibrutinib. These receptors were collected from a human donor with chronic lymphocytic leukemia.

CDR3 sequence reads: CASSETGVNNQPQHF. Here the CDR3 DNA reads TGTGCCAGCAGCGAAACAGGGGTCAACAATCAGCCCCAGCATTTT. The chain couples TRBV6-4 to TRBJ1-5, with 7 nucleotides matching TRBD1. The CDR3 runs to 15 residues. Trimming took 6 bases from V and 3 from J; bases not matched to a gene: 8. CDR1 and CDR2 (germline): MRHNA, SNTAGT.

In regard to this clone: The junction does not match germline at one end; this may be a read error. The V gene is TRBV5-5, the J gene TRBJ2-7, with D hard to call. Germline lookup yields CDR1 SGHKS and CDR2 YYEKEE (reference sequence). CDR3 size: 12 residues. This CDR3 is CASSLGSQNVDF. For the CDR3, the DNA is TGTGCCAGCAGCTTAGGGTCTCAGAACGTAGACTTC.

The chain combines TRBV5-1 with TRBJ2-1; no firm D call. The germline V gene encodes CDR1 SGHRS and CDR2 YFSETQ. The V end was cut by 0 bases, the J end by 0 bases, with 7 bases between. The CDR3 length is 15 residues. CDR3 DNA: TGCGCCAGCAGCTTGGGGACGGGCTCCTACAATGAGCAGTTCTTC. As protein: CASSLGTGSYNEQFF.

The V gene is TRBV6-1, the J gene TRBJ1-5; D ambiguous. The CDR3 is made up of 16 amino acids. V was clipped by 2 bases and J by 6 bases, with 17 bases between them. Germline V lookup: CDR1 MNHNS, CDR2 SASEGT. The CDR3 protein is CASSEPSVRTGQPQHF. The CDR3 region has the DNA TGTGCCAGCAGTGAACCCTCGGTCCGAACCGGTCAGCCCCAGCATTTT.

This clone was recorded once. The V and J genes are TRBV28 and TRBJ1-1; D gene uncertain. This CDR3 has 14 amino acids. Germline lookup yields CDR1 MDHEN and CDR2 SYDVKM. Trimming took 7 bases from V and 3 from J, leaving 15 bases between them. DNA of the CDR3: TGTGCCAGCACCATCTGGACCGAGCACACTGAAGCTTTCTTT. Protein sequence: CASTIWTEHTEAFF.

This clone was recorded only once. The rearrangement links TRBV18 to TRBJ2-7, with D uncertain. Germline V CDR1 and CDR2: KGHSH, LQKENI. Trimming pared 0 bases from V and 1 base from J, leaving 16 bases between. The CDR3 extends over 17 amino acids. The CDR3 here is CASSPPPRAGHSYEQYF. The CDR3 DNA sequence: TGTGCCAGCTCACCACCCCCTAGGGCAGGCCATTCCTACGAGCAGTACTTC.

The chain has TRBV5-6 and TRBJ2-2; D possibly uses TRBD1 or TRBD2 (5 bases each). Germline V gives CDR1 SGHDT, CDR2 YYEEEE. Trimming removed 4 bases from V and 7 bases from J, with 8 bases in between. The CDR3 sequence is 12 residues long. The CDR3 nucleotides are TGTGCCAGCAGCCCGGGACGCGGGGAGCTGTTTTTT. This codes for CASSPGRGELFF.

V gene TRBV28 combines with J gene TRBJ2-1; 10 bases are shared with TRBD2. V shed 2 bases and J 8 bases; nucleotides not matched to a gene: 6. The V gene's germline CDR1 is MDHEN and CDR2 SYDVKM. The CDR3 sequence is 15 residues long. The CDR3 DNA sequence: TGTGCCAGCAGTTTAACCAGCGGGAGGGTCCATGAGCAGTTCTTC. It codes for CASSLTSGRVHEQFF.

The CDR3 sequence: CASSLGQARNTEAFF. DNA of the CDR3: TGTGCCAGCAGCTTAGGACAGGCGAGGAACACTGAAGCTTTCTTT. The rearrangement joins TRBV7-6 to TRBJ1-1, with a possible D match to TRBD1 (6 bases). CDR3 length: 15 residues. The V gene's germline CDR1 is SGHVS and CDR2 FNYEAQ. Trimming stripped 1 base from V and 1 base from J, with 10 bases between. The variable domain in full, with the rest retrieved from reference TRBV7-6 and TRBJ1-1, is GAGVSQSPRYKVTKRGQDVALRCDPISGHVSLYWYRQALGQGPEFLTYFNYEAQQDKSGLPNDRFSAERPEGSISTLTIQRTEQRDSAMYRCASSLGQARNTEAFFGQGTRLTVV.

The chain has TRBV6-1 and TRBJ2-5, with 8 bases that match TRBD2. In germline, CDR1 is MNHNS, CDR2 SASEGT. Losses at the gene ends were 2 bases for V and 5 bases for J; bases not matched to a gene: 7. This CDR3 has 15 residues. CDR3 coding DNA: TGTGCCAGCAGTGAACCGGGACTAGGGCGGGAGACCCAGTACTTC. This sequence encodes CASSEPGLGRETQYF.

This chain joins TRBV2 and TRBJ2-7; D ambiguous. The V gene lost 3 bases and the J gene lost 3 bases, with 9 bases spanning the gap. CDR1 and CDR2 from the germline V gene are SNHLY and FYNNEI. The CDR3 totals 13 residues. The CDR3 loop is CASSDSRSYEQYF. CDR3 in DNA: TGTGCCAGCAGTGACTCCAGGAGCTACGAGCAGTACTTC.

This chain's CDR3 is CASSYVGVAETQYF. For the CDR3, the DNA is TGTGCCAGCAGTTACGTGGGGGTTGCGGAGACCCAGTACTTC. This sequence joins TRBV6-6 and TRBJ2-5, with D perhaps given as TRBD1 or TRBD2 (5 bases each). Germline loops: CDR1 MNHNY, CDR2 SVGAGI (reference sequence). The CDR3 contains 14 residues. Deletions cut 2 bases from V and 5 bases from J, with 12 bases between.

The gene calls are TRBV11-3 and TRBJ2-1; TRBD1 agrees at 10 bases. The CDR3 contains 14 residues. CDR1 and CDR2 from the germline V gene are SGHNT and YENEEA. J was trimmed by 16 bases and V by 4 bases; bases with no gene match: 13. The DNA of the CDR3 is TGTGCCAGCAGCTCCACAATCGACAGGGGGCGCGTTTTCTTC. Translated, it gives CASSSTIDRGRVFF. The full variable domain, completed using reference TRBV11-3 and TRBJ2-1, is EAGVVQSPRYKIIEKKQPVAFWCNPISGHNTLYWYLQNLGQGPELLIRYENEEAVDDSQLPKDRFSAERLKGVDSTLKIQPAELGDSAVYLCASSSTIDRGRVFFGPGTRLTVL.

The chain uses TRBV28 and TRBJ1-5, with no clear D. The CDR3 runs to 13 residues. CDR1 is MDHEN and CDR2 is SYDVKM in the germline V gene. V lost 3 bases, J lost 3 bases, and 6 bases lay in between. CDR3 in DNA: TGTGCCAGCAGTTTTTCAATCAATCAGCCCCAGCATTTT. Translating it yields CASSFSINQPQHF.

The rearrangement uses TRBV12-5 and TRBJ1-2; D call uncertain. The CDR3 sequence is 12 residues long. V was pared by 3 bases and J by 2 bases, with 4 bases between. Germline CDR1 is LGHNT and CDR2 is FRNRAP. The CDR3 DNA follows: TGTGCTAGTGGTTTTACCAACTATGGCTACACCTTC. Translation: CASGFTNYGYTF.

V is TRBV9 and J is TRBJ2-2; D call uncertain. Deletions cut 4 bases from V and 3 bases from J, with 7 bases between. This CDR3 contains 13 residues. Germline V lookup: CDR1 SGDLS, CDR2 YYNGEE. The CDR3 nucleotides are TGTGCCAGCAGCCCCAAGCACACCGGGGAGCTGTTTTTT. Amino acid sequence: CASSPKHTGELFF.

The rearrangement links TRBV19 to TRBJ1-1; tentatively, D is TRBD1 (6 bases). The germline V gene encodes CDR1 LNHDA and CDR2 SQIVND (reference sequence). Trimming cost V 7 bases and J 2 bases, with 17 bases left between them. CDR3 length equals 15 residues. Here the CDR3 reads CASINWGQENTEAFF. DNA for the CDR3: TGTGCCAGTATAAATTGGGGACAAGAAAACACTGAAGCTTTCTTT.

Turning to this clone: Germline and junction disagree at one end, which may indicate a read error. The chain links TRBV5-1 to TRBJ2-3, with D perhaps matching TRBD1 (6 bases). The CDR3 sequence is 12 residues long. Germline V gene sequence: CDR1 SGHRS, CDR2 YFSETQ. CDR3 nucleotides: TGCGCCAGCAGCTTGGATGGCAGGGGTAGCACCTTT. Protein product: CASSLDGRGSTF.

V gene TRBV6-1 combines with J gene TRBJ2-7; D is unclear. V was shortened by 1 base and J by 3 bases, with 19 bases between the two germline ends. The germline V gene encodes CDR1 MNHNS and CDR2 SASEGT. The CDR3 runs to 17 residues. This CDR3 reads CASSEGLPSSAVYEQYF. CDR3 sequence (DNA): TGTGCCAGCAGTGAAGGCTTGCCGAGCAGTGCGGTCTACGAGCAGTACTTC.

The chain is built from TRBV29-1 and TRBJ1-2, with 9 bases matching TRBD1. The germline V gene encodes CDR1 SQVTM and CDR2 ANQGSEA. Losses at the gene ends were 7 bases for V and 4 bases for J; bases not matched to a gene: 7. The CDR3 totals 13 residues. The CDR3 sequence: CSEEDRGSYGYTF. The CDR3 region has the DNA TGCAGCGAGGAGGACAGGGGATCCTATGGCTACACCTTC. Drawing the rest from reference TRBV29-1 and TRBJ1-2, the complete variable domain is SAVISQKPSRDICQRGTSLTIQCQVDSQVTMMFWYRQQPGQSLTLIATANQGSEATYESGFVIDKFPISRPNLTFSTLTVSNMSPEDSSIYLCSEEDRGSYGYTFGSGTRLTVV.

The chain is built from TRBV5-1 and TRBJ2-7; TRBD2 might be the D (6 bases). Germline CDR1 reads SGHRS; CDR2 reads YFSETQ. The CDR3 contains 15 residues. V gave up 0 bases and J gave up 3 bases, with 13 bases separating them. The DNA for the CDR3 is TGCGCCAGCAGCTTGGTGGGCGGGGAAAGCTACGAGCAGTACTTC. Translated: CASSLVGGESYEQYF. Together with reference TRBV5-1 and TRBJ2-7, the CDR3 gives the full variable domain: KAGVTQTPRYLIKTRGQQVTLSCSPISGHRSVSWYQQTPGQGLQFLFEYFSETQRNKGNFPGRFSGRQFSNSRSEMNVSTLELGDSALYLCASSLVGGESYEQYFGPGTRLTVT.

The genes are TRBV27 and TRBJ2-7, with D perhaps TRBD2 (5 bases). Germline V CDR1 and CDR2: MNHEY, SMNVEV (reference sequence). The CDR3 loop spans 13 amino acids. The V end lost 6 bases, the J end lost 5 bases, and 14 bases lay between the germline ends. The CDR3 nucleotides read TGTGCCAGCAGCGATGCGGGTGTCCACGAGCAGTACTTC. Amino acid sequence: CASSDAGVHEQYF.

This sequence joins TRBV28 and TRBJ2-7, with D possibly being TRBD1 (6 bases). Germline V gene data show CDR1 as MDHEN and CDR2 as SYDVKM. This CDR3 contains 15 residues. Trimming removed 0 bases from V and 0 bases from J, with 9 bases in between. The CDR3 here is CASSLWDSYSYEQYF. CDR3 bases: TGTGCCAGCAGTTTATGGGACAGTTACTCCTACGAGCAGTACTTC.

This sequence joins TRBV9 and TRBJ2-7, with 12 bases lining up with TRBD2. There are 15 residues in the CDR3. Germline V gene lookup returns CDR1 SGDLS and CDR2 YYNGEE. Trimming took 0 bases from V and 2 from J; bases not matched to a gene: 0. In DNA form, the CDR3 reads TGTGCCAGCAGCGTAGGACTAGCGGGAGCCTACGAGCAGTACTTC. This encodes CASSVGLAGAYEQYF.

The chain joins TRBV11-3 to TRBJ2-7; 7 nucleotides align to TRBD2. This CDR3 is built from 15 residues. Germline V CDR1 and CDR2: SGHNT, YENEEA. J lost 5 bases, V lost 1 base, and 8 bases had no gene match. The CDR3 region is CASSLGGGIVHEQYF. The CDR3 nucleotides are TGTGCCAGCAGCTTAGGGGGAGGGATTGTACACGAGCAGTACTTC.

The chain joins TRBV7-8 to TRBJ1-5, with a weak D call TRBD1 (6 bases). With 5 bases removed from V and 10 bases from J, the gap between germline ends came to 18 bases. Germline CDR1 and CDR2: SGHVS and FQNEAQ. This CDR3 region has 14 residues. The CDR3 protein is CASSVRGVGAPQHF. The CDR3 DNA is TGTGCCAGCAGCGTAAGGGGGGTAGGTGCACCCCAGCATTTT.

Here the CDR3 reads CASSISSGSETQYF. The CDR3, as DNA: TGTGCCAGTAGTATCAGCAGCGGATCGGAGACCCAGTACTTC. The chain links TRBV19 to TRBJ2-5; maybe TRBD2 (5 bases). V shed 3 bases and J shed 5 bases, with 13 bases lying between them. Germline V gives CDR1 LNHDA, CDR2 SQIVND (reference sequence). The length of the CDR3 is 14 residues.

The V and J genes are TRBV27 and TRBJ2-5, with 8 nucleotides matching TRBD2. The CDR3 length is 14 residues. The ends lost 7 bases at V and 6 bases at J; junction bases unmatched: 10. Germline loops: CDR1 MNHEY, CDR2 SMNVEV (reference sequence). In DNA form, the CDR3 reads TGTGCCAGCACCCATCCGGGAGGGCGACAGACCCAGTACTTC. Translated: CASTHPGGRQTQYF.

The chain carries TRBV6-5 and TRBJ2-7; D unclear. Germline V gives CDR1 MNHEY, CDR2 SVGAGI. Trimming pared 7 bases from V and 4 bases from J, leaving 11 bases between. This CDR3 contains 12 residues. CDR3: CASTSPVYEQYF. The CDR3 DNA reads TGTGCCAGCACCAGCCCGGTTTACGAGCAGTACTTC.

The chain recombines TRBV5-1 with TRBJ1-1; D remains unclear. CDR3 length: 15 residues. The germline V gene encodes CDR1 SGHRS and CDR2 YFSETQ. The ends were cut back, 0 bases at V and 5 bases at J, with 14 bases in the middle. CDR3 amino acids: CASSLDGGRVTEAFF. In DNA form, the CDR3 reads TGCGCCAGCAGCTTGGACGGAGGCCGGGTGACTGAAGCTTTCTTT.

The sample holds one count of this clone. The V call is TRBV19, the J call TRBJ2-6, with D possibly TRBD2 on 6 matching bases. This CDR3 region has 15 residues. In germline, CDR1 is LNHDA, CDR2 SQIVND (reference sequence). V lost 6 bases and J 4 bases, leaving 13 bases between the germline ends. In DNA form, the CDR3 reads TGTGCCAGTAGGAGTGGGGGACTCGGGGCCAACGTCCTGACTTTC. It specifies CASRSGGLGANVLTF.